This T cell receptor (beta chain) was recorded in a study of preoperative IRX-2 immunotherapy in early breast cancer. Some clones are missing from TCRdb's copy, which holds only in-frame ones; the method was immunoSEQ multiplex PCR. The table records about 62,000 clones, 94% of them present only once. The CDR3 runs 14 residues. Germline values: CDR1 SNHLY, CDR2 FYNNEI. Trimming shortened V by 3 bases and J by 7 bases, and 12 bases separated the two germline ends. Treatment here: preoperative locoregional IRX-2 cytokine immunotherapy. Samples came from a phase Ib trial of preoperative locoregional IRX-2 cytokine immunotherapy.

The chain is built from TRBV2 and TRBJ1-4; D not certain. The TCR comes from a human donor with breast cancer. Sampling was done from a patient treated with IRX-2 immunotherapy. CDR3 region: CASSETTVGEKLFF. Here the CDR3 DNA reads TGTGCCAGCAGTGAGACGACTGTCGGTGAAAAACTGTTTTTT.